A selection of T cell receptor beta chains follows, all from one sample in a study of blood T cell repertoires in COVID-19. Profiled with immunoSEQ multiplex PCR; TCRdb holds only in-frame clones, not every one. The table records roughly 300,000 clones, about 87% of them present only once. The specimen sequenced was PBMCs or T cells enriched from blood (not recorded which). Receptor source: a woman aged 25 to 45 who had recovered from COVID-19. The CDR3 runs from the conserved cysteine through the conserved F or W. The order of the fields is clone size, V gene, D gene, J gene, CDR3 protein, CDR3 DNA. A D gene is named only where the DNA matches it firmly. Part of the rows lack a size; the others show once, few, many or a class for expanded clones.

clone size: .; V gene: TRBV5-4; D gene: TRBD1; J gene: TRBJ1-1; CDR3 protein: CASSFWDRGREGTEAFF; CDR3 DNA: TGTGCCAGCAGCTTTTGGGACAGGGGGCGGGAGGGCACTGAAGCTTTCTTT
clone size: .; V gene: TRBV5-1; D gene: TRBD1; J gene: TRBJ2-7; CDR3 protein: CASSPGQTYEQYF; CDR3 DNA: TGCGCCAGCAGCCCGGGACAGACCTACGAGCAGTACTTC
clone size: .; V gene: TRBV5-4; D gene: .; J gene: TRBJ2-2; CDR3 protein: CASSLVAGQRGTGELFF; CDR3 DNA: TGTGCCAGCAGCTTGGTCGCAGGCCAGAGGGGGACCGGGGAGCTGTTTTTT
clone size: once; V gene: TRBV29-1; D gene: .; J gene: TRBJ2-3; CDR3 protein: CSVRSRQGGPDTQYF; CDR3 DNA: TGCAGCGTTAGGTCCCGGCAGGGGGGCCCAGATACGCAGTATTTT
clone size: .; V gene: TRBV3-1/TRBV3-2; D gene: TRBD2; J gene: TRBJ2-5; CDR3 protein: CASRETLAGGGETQYF; CDR3 DNA: TGTGCCAGCAGAGAGACTCTAGCGGGGGGGGGAGAGACCCAGTACTTC
clone size: .; V gene: TRBV9; D gene: .; J gene: TRBJ2-7; CDR3 protein: CASSDGPSGIYEQYF; CDR3 DNA: TGTGCCAGCAGCGACGGACCGTCGGGAATCTACGAGCAGTACTTC
clone size: .; V gene: TRBV19; D gene: TRBD1; J gene: TRBJ2-3; CDR3 protein: CASSTPYQTGEDTQYF; CDR3 DNA: TGTGCCAGTAGTACCCCGTACCAAACAGGGGAAGATACGCAGTATTTT
clone size: .; V gene: TRBV28; D gene: .; J gene: TRBJ1-4; CDR3 protein: CASSLRGGATNEKLFF; CDR3 DNA: TGTGCCAGCAGTCTCCGGGGGGGGGCAACTAATGAAAAACTGTTTTTT
clone size: .; V gene: TRBV4-3; D gene: TRBD1; J gene: TRBJ1-1; CDR3 protein: CASSLGTGVNTEAFF; CDR3 DNA: TGCGCCAGCAGCCTGGGGACAGGGGTGAACACTGAAGCTTTCTTT
clone size: .; V gene: TRBV6-2/TRBV6-3; D gene: .; J gene: TRBJ1-4; CDR3 protein: CASSPSRTPDEKLFF; CDR3 DNA: TGTGCCAGCAGCCCGAGCCGGACACCAGATGAAAAACTGTTTTTT
clone size: .; V gene: TRBV3-1/TRBV3-2; D gene: TRBD2; J gene: TRBJ2-5; CDR3 protein: CASSQDYSGGQETQYF; CDR3 DNA: TGTGCCAGCAGCCAAGACTACAGCGGGGGCCAAGAGACCCAGTACTTC
clone size: .; V gene: TRBV10-3; D gene: TRBD1; J gene: TRBJ2-2; CDR3 protein: CAISAGTGGDPGELFF; CDR3 DNA: TGTGCCATCAGTGCTGGGACAGGGGGCGATCCCGGGGAGCTGTTTTTT
clone size: .; V gene: TRBV20-1; D gene: TRBD1; J gene: TRBJ1-1; CDR3 protein: CSASRGQHTEAFF; CDR3 DNA: TGCAGTGCTAGTCGGGGACAGCACACTGAAGCTTTCTTT
clone size: .; V gene: TRBV5-5; D gene: .; J gene: TRBJ1-1; CDR3 protein: CASGRGADFWNTEAFF; CDR3 DNA: TGTGCCAGTGGCCGGGGAGCAGATTTTTGGAACACTGAAGCTTTCTTT
clone size: .; V gene: TRBV5-1; D gene: .; J gene: TRBJ1-1; CDR3 protein: CASSLDRNTEAFF; CDR3 DNA: TGCGCCAGCAGCTTGGACAGGAACACTGAAGCTTTCTTT
clone size: .; V gene: TRBV5-1; D gene: TRBD2; J gene: TRBJ2-5; CDR3 protein: CASSPGLAGGRETQYF; CDR3 DNA: TGCGCCAGCAGCCCGGGACTAGCGGGGGGGCGAGAGACCCAGTACTTC
clone size: .; V gene: TRBV6-2/TRBV6-3; D gene: TRBD1; J gene: TRBJ1-2; CDR3 protein: CASSYSQGQGVQGYTF; CDR3 DNA: TGTGCCAGCAGTTACTCACAGGGACAGGGAGTGCAAGGCTACACCTTC
clone size: .; V gene: TRBV9; D gene: TRBD1; J gene: TRBJ1-5; CDR3 protein: CASSVGEGQGWSSNQPQHF; CDR3 DNA: TGTGCCAGCAGCGTAGGAGAGGGACAGGGGTGGTCGAGCAATCAGCCCCAGCATTTT
clone size: .; V gene: TRBV6-2/TRBV6-3; D gene: TRBD1; J gene: TRBJ2-2; CDR3 protein: CASSYETGVTGELFF; CDR3 DNA: TGTGCCAGCAGTTACGAGACAGGGGTTACCGGGGAGCTGTTTTTT
clone size: .; V gene: TRBV11-3; D gene: TRBD1; J gene: TRBJ2-1; CDR3 protein: CASSSKGASYNEQFF; CDR3 DNA: TGTGCCAGCAGCTCTAAGGGGGCATCGTACAATGAGCAGTTCTTC
clone size: .; V gene: TRBV7-9; D gene: TRBD1; J gene: TRBJ1-2; CDR3 protein: CASSTAGGQTIYYGYTF; CDR3 DNA: TGTGCCAGCAGCACAGCTGGGGGACAGACAATTTACTATGGCTACACCTTC
clone size: .; V gene: TRBV5-4; D gene: .; J gene: TRBJ2-1; CDR3 protein: CASSLITGPRGYEQFF; CDR3 DNA: TGTGCCAGCAGCTTGATAACAGGGCCACGCGGGTATGAGCAGTTCTTC
clone size: .; V gene: TRBV6-5; D gene: .; J gene: TRBJ1-1; CDR3 protein: CASQIVGATEAFF; CDR3 DNA: TGTGCCAGTCAGATAGTGGGGGCCACTGAAGCTTTCTTT
clone size: .; V gene: TRBV27; D gene: .; J gene: TRBJ1-2; CDR3 protein: CASGDTRVNYGYTF; CDR3 DNA: TGTGCCAGCGGGGACACTAGGGTTAACTATGGCTACACCTTC
clone size: .; V gene: TRBV5-5; D gene: .; J gene: TRBJ2-5; CDR3 protein: CASSPGTVGHQETQYF; CDR3 DNA: TGTGCCAGCAGCCCCGGGACTGTGGGACACCAAGAGACCCAGTACTTC
clone size: .; V gene: TRBV2; D gene: .; J gene: TRBJ1-1; CDR3 protein: CASHTGATEAFF; CDR3 DNA: TGTGCCAGCCACACGGGAGCCACTGAAGCTTTCTTT
clone size: once; V gene: TRBV7-9; D gene: .; J gene: TRBJ2-1; CDR3 protein: CASTRSGQANEQFF; CDR3 DNA: TGTGCCAGCACTCGAAGCGGGCAGGCAAATGAGCAGTTCTTC